This T cell receptor beta chain is from a study of T cell repertoires in cytomegalovirus infection. The study's findings and limits: HLA-C-restricted CMV-specific TCR beta clonotypes were dominant in the ex vivo response. CMV carriers with the relevant HLA were identified by cumulative public TCR beta family frequency.

With regard to this clonotype: The antigen remains undetermined.

MiXCR, applied by TCRdb to the reads, yields one record per CDR3 protein. The repertoire includes 640,000 or so distinct CDR3 sequences, around a third of them detected once, and 18% sits in the top ten. J gave up 5 bases and V 8 bases, and 10 bases lay outside the gene matches. CDR1 and CDR2 from the germline V gene are MNHGY and SAAAGT. The CDR3 consists of 16 residues. The TCR sequence derives from a human donor in good health (CMV status not recorded). Some clones in this sample may be carry-over from other donors' samples. The V call is TRBV6-8, the J call TRBJ2-5; 14 nucleotides align to TRBD2. The sequencing used cultured PBMCs, collected from culture after CMV antigen stimulation. The CDR3 DNA reads TGTGCCAGCGATGGGGGACTAGCGGGAGAGGGTGAGACCCAGTACTTC. This sequence encodes CASDGGLAGEGETQYF.